What follows are 12 T cell receptor beta chains derived from one specimen sequenced in a study of OX40 agonist ivuxolimab in advanced cancers. Libraries were prepared by immunoSEQ multiplex PCR; TCRdb keeps only in-frame clonotypes and omits some of them. The table includes about 60,000 clones, 85% detected once. Sequenced here: CD4+ or CD8+ T cells sorted from blood, sampled in a trial of the OX40 agonist ivuxolimab. The receptors here all came from an adult with an advanced solid tumor such as melanoma, head and neck, liver or kidney cancer.

The chain carries TRBV9 and TRBJ1-6, with no clear D. The CDR3 sequence is 13 residues long. Deletions cut 5 bases from V and 7 bases from J, with 10 bases between. From germline, CDR1 is SGDLS and CDR2 YYNGEE. CDR3 protein: CASSQTWNSPLHF. The DNA of the CDR3 is TGTGCCAGCAGTCAAACGTGGAATTCACCCCTCCACTTT.

The chain is built from TRBV19 and TRBJ1-3; D remains unclear. The CDR3 is 16 residues long. From germline, CDR1 is LNHDA and CDR2 SQIVND (reference sequence). Deletions cut 2 bases from V and 0 bases from J, with 11 bases between. For the CDR3, the DNA is TGTGCCAGTAGTATAAGAACAGCAAACTCTGGAAACACCATATATTTT. Its translation: CASSIRTANSGNTIYF.

This clone appeared a few times. This sequence joins TRBV10-1 and TRBJ2-2; a weak D match, TRBD1 (5 bases). The germline V gene encodes CDR1 WNHNN and CDR2 SYGVQD (reference sequence). Trimming took 4 bases from V and 4 from J, leaving 16 bases between them. CDR3 length: 16 residues. CDR3 loop: CASSGSRGRATGELFF. CDR3 DNA sequence: TGCGCCAGCAGTGGGTCCCGAGGCAGGGCCACCGGGGAGCTGTTTTTT.

This CDR3 is CASRQGGSEKLFF. The DNA for the CDR3 is TGTGCCAGTCGGCAGGGGGGGAGTGAAAAACTGTTTTTT. This sequence joins TRBV19 and TRBJ1-4, with 7 bases aligning to TRBD1. CDR1 is LNHDA, CDR2 SQIVND, per germline (reference sequence). Trimming removed 8 bases from V and 7 bases from J; junction bases left unmatched: 7. The CDR3 is 13 residues long.

This chain connects TRBV9 to TRBJ2-5, with TRBD2 identical over 9 bases. With 4 bases clipped from V and 0 bases from J, the junction kept 10 bases outside the gene matches. The CDR3 covers 17 residues. Germline loops: CDR1 SGDLS, CDR2 YYNGEE. The CDR3 nucleotides are TGTGCCAGCAGCCCCCGGGGTAGCGGGGGCTACCAAGAGACCCAGTACTTC. Its protein product is CASSPRGSGGYQETQYF.

The rearrangement links TRBV11-3 to TRBJ1-3; D unresolved. Looked up from germline, CDR1 is SGHNT and CDR2 is YENEEA. Trimming stripped 0 bases from V and 4 bases from J, with 4 bases between. The CDR3 is 13 amino acids. In DNA, the CDR3 is TGTGCCAGCAGCTTAGATATCGGAAACACCATATATTTT. Its translation is CASSLDIGNTIYF.

V and J are TRBV28 and TRBJ2-3; D not certain. V lost 1 base and J lost 6, with 8 bases in between. Germline assignment: CDR1 MDHEN and CDR2 SYDVKM. CDR3 length equals 13 residues. The CDR3 region is CASSLSGRDTQYF. DNA for the CDR3: TGTGCCAGCAGTTTATCGGGCCGGGATACGCAGTATTTT.

The chain joins TRBV11-3 to TRBJ2-5; 14 bases map to TRBD2. Germline V gives CDR1 SGHNT, CDR2 YENEEA. CDR3 length: 18 amino acids. V lost 4 bases and J lost 5; bases outside the gene matches: 12. The CDR3 sequence is CASSSMTGLAGVTETQYF. CDR3 DNA: TGTGCCAGCAGCTCGATGACGGGACTAGCGGGAGTAACTGAGACCCAGTACTTC.

The chain has TRBV30 and TRBJ2-7; 13 bases fit TRBD2. Germline CDR1 and CDR2: GTSNPN and SVGIG (reference sequence). V gave up 2 bases and J gave up 6 bases; unmatched junction bases: 10. The CDR3 consists of 16 residues. The CDR3 region has the DNA TGTGCCTGGAGTCCTAAGGTGGGACTAGCGGGATCCGAGCAGTACTTC. This encodes CAWSPKVGLAGSEQYF.

The chain recombines TRBV7-9 with TRBJ2-2; 8 bases fit TRBD2. The V and J ends lost 5 bases and 14 bases, in that order; junction bases with no gene match: 13. The CDR3 extends over 14 amino acids. From germline, CDR1 is SEHNR and CDR2 FQNEAQ (reference sequence). CDR3 bases: TGTGCCAGCAGCGGCCGGGAGGGGACCTGCGTACTGTTTTTT. It codes for CASSGREGTCVLFF.

Worth noting for this clone: The same CDR3 arises from other DNA sequences in this sample as well. The V call is TRBV9, the J call TRBJ2-1; possibly TRBD1 for D (6 bases). Trimming stripped 2 bases from V and 8 bases from J, with 14 bases between. The CDR3 runs to 14 residues. Germline V gene sequence: CDR1 SGDLS, CDR2 YYNGEE. CDR3 sequence: CASSVGQPRDEQFF. The CDR3 DNA is TGTGCCAGCAGCGTCGGACAGCCGAGGGATGAGCAGTTCTTC. The variable domain in full, completed from reference TRBV9 and TRBJ2-1, reads DSGVTQTPKHLITATGQRVTLRCSPRSGDLSVYWYQQSLDQGLQFLIQYYNGEERAKGNILERFSAQQFPDLHSELNLSSLELGDSALYFCASSVGQPRDEQFFGPGTRLTVL.

This clone was seen only a few times. The V gene is TRBV27, the J gene TRBJ1-6, with D tentatively TRBD1 (5 bases). The CDR3 loop spans 13 amino acids. Looked up from germline, CDR1 is MNHEY and CDR2 is SMNVEV (reference sequence). The germline V and J ends were trimmed by 8 bases and 9 bases, with 14 bases remaining between them. The CDR3 nucleotides are TGTGCCAGCGCTGTGGCAGGGATTTCACCCCTCCACTTT. Its protein is CASAVAGISPLHF.